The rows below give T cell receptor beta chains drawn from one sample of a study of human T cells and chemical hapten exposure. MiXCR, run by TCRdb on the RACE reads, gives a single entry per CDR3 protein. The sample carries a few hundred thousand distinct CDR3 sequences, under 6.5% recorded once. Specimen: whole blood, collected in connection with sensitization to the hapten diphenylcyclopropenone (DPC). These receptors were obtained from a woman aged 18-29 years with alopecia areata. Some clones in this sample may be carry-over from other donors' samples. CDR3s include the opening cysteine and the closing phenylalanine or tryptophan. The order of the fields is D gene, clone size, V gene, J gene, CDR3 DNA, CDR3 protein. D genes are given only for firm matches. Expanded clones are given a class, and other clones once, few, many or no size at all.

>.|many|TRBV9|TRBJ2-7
TGTGCCAGCAGCAAGCAAGGGGGTGCGGAGCAGTACTTC
CASSKQGGAEQYF
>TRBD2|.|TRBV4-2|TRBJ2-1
TGTGCCAGCAGCCCGCAGGGTGGGGCTAGCGGGGGTTCTTCCTACAATGAGCAGTTCTTC
CASSPQGGASGGSSYNEQFF
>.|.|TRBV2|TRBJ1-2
TGTGCCAGCAGTGAATTCCAGGTGGAGGGCTACACCTTC
CASSEFQVEGYTF
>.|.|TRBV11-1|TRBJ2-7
TGTGCCAGCAGCTTCCCGGGACTGAGCTCCTACGAGCAGTACTTC
CASSFPGLSSYEQYF
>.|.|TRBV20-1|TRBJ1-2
TGCATTTATGCCTATGGCTACACCTTC
CIYAYGYTF
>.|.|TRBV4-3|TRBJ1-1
TGCGCCAGCAGCCAGGGGGAGTTTTCTGAAGCTTTCTTT
CASSQGEFSEAFF
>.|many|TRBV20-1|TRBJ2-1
TGCAGTGCCGAGGGGGGGGCCCTGGGCGATGAGCAGTTCTTC
CSAEGGALGDEQFF
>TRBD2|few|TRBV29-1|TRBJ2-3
TGCAGCGTACCGGGACTAGCTCACTCCCTGGCAGATACGCAGTATTTT
CSVPGLAHSLADTQYF
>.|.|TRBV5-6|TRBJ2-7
TGTGCCAGCAGCTCCCGGGACACGGGATTGCAGTACTTC
CASSSRDTGLQYF
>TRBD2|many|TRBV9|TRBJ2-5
TGTGCCAGCAGCAAGCAAGCGGGGTTAGAGACCCAGTACTTC
CASSKQAGLETQYF
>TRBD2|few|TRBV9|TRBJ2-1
TGTGCCAGCAGCTTCCGACTAGCGGGGGACCGTTACAATGAGCAGTTCTTC
CASSFRLAGDRYNEQFF
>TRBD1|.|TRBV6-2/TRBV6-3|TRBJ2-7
TGTGCCAGCAGTCCCACAGGGGGCCTCTCCTACGAGCAGTACTTC
CASSPTGGLSYEQYF
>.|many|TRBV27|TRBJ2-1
TGTGCCAGCAGTTTATCCACAGTCCCAGGGGATGAGCAGTTCTTC
CASSLSTVPGDEQFF
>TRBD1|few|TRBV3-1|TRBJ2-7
TGTGCCAGCAGCCAAATGGGACAGGTCTCCTACGAGCAGTACTTC
CASSQMGQVSYEQYF
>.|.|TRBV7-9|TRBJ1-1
TGTGCCAGCAGCTTAGAACTGGGCAACACTGAAGCTTTCTTT
CASSLELGNTEAFF
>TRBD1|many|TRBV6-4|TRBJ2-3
TGTGCCAGCAGTGACTCGACAGGGGGCGCAGATACGCAGTATTTT
CASSDSTGGADTQYF
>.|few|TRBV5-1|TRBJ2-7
TGCGCCAGCAGCTTGCTGGGTGCTAATGGCGAGCAGTACTTC
CASSLLGANGEQYF
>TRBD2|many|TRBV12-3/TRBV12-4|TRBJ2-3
TGTGCCAGCAGTTCCTCGGGGGGGCCAGATACGCAGTATTTT
CASSSSGGPDTQYF
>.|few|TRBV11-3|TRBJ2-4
TGTGCCAGCAGCTTAGGGACAATGGAGGGGATTCAGTACTTC
CASSLGTMEGIQYF
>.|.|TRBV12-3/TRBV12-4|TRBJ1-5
TGTGCCAGCAGCACACAGGGAAACAATCAGCCCCAGCATTTT
CASSTQGNNQPQHF
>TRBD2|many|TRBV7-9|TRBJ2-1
TGTGCCAGCAGCTTATCCGGGGGGAATGAGCAGTTCTTC
CASSLSGGNEQFF
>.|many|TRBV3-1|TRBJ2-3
TGTGCCAGCAGCCAAGAGCCCACTAGGGATACGCAGTATTTT
CASSQEPTRDTQYF
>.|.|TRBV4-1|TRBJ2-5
TGCGCCAGCAGCCAAGTTGTGCCAGAGACCCAGTACTTC
CASSQVVPETQYF